Detailed here is one T cell receptor (beta chain). No cognate antigen has been identified for it. Base qualities are not recorded, but no much larger clone differs from it by a single base. The entry originates in a study of vaccination and CD4 T cells after COVID-19 (dated by TCRdb to 2021 to 2024). In the study overall: Every convalescent patient had a positive nasal swab PCR test for SARS-CoV-2, with mild disease in 9 or 10 patients and severe disease in one. The convalescent cohort included six males and four females, with two Hispanic individuals, seven Caucasians, two Asians and one multiracial person. Two doses of either the Pfizer-BioNTech BNT162b2 vaccine (n=8) or the Moderna mRNA-1273 vaccine (n=2) were administered to participants. Post-COVID blood samples were collected from convalescent patients a median of around 100 days after diagnosis, with a range of roughly 30 to 161 days. Post-vaccine blood samples were taken a median of roughly 72 days after the second vaccine dose, with a range of roughly 14 to 250 days. The cultures were stimulated with overlapping spike peptide pools from SARS-CoV-2 and from the common cold coronaviruses HCoV-NL63, HCoV-OC43 and HCoV-229E. As controls, cultures received a CEFX viral epitope pool (the positive control), an HIV-1 Nef peptide pool (the negative control), or no peptide at all. In around 9 COVID-19 convalescent patients and a handful of infection-naive healthy vaccine recipients, researchers compared the spike-specific CD4+ TCR repertoire from before mRNA vaccination with the repertoire from after.

Libraries were built with PCR. DNA from cultured CD4+ T cells was subjected to TCR sequencing with the Oncomine TCR Beta short-read assay at the Johns Hopkins FTIC core. The QIAamp micro DNA kit was used to extract genomic DNA from the cultured CD4+ T cells. Oncomine TCR Beta libraries made from cultured CD4+ T cells were pooled using unique dual indexes and sequenced on an Illumina iSeq 100. The paper's data handling went like this. Non-productive sequences were removed, and CDR3s not starting with C, not ending with F or W, or shorter than 7 amino acids were discarded. Antigen-specific clonotypes were identified with the MANAFEST web application by comparing peptide-stimulated wells with reference and other culture wells. To be called positive, a clone needed an FDR below 0.05, an odds ratio above 5, and a productive frequency above 0.1% in at least two of three replicate wells. Cross-reactive clonotypes were defined as significantly expanded in both SARS-CoV-2 spike wells and at least one common cold coronavirus spike condition. Similarity between CDR3 sequences was evaluated in R version 3.6.1 using Levenshtein distances (stringdist) and unrooted phylogenetic trees (ape). Clones were called with MiXCR by TCRdb after fastp trimmed the public reads at Q25, and only in-frame beta chains were retained. Rows matching on CDR3 protein sequence are summarized as one entry with the most common DNA and genes. V and J calls and clone size were set by TCRdb, not the authors. The sample yields some 14,000 distinct CDR3 sequences; 45% to 55% were counted once. The top ten clonotypes cover roughly a tenth of the sample.

The treatment or condition label here, explained by the study, means: roughly 10-day PBMC culture with coronavirus spike peptide pools or control peptides (ViraFEST assay). The study used the ViraFEST assay, which expanded antigen-specific T cells with peptide pools and then identified expanded clonotypes by TCR sequencing. Positive SARS-CoV-2 PCR tests in the convalescent patients dated from March to December 2020, before Alpha, Beta and Delta variants emerged in the United States. Each well held about 2.2 million PBMCs cultured in IMDM containing approximately 5% human AB serum and approximately 9.4 IU/ml IL-2, with around 9.7 ug/ml peptide pools added. Half of the culture medium was replaced with fresh IL-2-containing medium on days 3 and 7. Once the cells had been in culture for around 10 days, the EasySep CD4+ T cell isolation kit was used to isolate CD4+ T cells by negative selection. Ficoll-Paque Plus gradient centrifugation was used to isolate PBMCs from whole blood, and the isolated PBMCs were then either used fresh or cryopreserved at -140C. Culture conditions were generally each tested in triplicate wells.

Summary of the overall study and its limitations: Relatively few convalescent patients were included in the study, and early timepoints after natural infection were not analyzed. In convalescent patients, a median approximately 86% of post-vaccine SARS-CoV-2-reactive clones were detected only after vaccination, and vaccine-specific priming was suggested by this finding. Of the vaccine-specific clones in convalescent patients, 304 of 307, or nearly all, reacted only to SARS-CoV-2 spike and did not cross-react with common cold coronaviruses. Although the median number of SARS-CoV-2-reactive clonotypes went up from 20 to 25 after infection to 38 after vaccination, the increase was not significant.

This clonotype was sampled from a human donor who had recovered from COVID-19. The source material was CD4+ T cells from blood, cultured in vitro.

The sequenced DNA: TGTGCCAGTAGTTCGACTAGCGGGAGAAGCTGGGAGCAGTTCTTC. Protein translation: CASSSTSGRSWEQFF. The rearranged chain carries TRBV19 and TRBJ2-1, and TRBD2 aligns with 12 junction nucleotides. Trimmed from V: 5 bases; trimmed from J: 10 bases; junction bases lacking a gene match: 9. The CDR3 holds 15 amino acids from the cysteine to the phenylalanine. The kept DNA is CDR3 alone, 45 bases in frame from the first base. Looking up the germline V gene (reference sequence) yields CDR1 LNHDA and CDR2 SQIVND.